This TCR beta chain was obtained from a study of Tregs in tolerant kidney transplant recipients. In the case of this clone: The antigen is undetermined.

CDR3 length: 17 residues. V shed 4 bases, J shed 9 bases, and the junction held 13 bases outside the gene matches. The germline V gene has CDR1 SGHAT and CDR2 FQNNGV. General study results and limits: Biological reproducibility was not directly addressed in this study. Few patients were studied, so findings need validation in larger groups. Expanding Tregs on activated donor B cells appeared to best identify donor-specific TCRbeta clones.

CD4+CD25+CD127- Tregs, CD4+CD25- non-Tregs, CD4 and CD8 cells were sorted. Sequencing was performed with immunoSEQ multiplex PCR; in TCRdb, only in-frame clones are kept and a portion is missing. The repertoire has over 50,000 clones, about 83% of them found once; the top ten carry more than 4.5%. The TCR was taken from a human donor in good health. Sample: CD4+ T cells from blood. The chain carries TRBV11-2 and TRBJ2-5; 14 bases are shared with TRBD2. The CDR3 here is CASSSASTSGGAEAQYF. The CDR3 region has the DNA TGTGCCAGCAGCTCCGCTTCGACTAGCGGGGGGGCCGAAGCCCAGTACTTC.